This T cell receptor beta chain originates from a study of shared clonotypes between healthy human individuals. V was shortened by 4 bases and J by 2 bases, with 21 bases between the two germline ends. This CDR3 contains 19 residues. The germline CDR1 and CDR2 sequences are PRHDT and FYEKMQ (reference sequence). Assay used: immunoSEQ multiplex PCR; TCRdb lists only in-frame clones, some missing. The table records millions of clones, about 95% of them present only once. Points from the study as a whole: Estimated richness was generally greater in naive than memory subsets. Incompleteness in sorted-subset sequencing, despite large depth, was shown by rarefaction. Clonotypes shared by all four sorted-subset donors had higher generation probabilities than non-shared clonotypes.

Regarding this clone: Its antigen is unknown.

CD45RO negativity and positive selection for CCR7 defined naive CD8 cells, a population that excluded terminally differentiated effector memory CD45RA+ cells. Donors included only healthy HIV-negative adults lacking recent acute infections or vaccinations. The chain is built from TRBV13 and TRBJ2-6; D is unresolved. The sequence derives from a man between 18 and 35 years old in good health. The sample taken for sequencing was naive CD8+ T cells sorted from blood. CDR3 in DNA: TGTGCCAGCAGCTCCTCCAATTTACTCACCTTCCCTGGGGCCAACGTCCTGACTTTC. Its protein product is CASSSSNLLTFPGANVLTF.